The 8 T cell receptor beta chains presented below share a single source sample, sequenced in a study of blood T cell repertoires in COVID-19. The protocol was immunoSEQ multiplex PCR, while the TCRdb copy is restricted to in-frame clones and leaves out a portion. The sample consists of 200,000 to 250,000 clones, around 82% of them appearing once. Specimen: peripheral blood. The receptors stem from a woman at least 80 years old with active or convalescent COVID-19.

CDR3 DNA sequence: TGCGCCAGCAGCATGACAGGCCCAACTGAAGCTTTCTTT. It codes for CASSMTGPTEAFF. The genes are TRBV5-1 and TRBJ1-1; maybe TRBD1 (6 bases). Trimming shortened V by 4 bases and J by 5 bases, and 12 bases separated the two germline ends. This CDR3 has 13 residues. The germline CDR1 and CDR2 sequences are SGHRS and YFSETQ.

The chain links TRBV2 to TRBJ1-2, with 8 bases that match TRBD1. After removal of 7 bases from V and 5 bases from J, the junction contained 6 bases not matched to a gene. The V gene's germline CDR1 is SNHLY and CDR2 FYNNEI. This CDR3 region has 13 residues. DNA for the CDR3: TGTGCCAGCACAGACAGGGGAGGGTATGGCTACACCTTC. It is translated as CASTDRGGYGYTF. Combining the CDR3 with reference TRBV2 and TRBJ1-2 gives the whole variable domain EPEVTQTPSHQVTQMGQEVILRCVPISNHLYFYWYRQILGQKVEFLVSFYNNEISEKSEIFDDQFSVERPDGSNFTLKIRSTKLEDSAMYFCASTDRGGYGYTFGSGTRLTVV.

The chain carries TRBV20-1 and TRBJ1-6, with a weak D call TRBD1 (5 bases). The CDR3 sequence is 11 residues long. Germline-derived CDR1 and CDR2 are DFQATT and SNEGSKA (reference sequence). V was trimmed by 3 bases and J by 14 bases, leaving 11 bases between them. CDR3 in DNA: TGCAGTGCTAGTTACAGGAAGACCCTCCACTTT. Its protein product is CSASYRKTLHF.

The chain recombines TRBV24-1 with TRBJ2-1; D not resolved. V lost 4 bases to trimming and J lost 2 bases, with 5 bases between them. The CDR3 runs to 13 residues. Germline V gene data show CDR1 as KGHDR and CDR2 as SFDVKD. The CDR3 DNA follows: TGTGCCACCAGTGAATCAGCCTACAATGAGCAGTTCTTC. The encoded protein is CATSESAYNEQFF.

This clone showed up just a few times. Written as DNA, the CDR3 is TGTGCCAGCAGCCAAGACGTCCGGCAGTCACGGGGGTCTACTTACGAGCAGTACTTC. Its protein product is CASSQDVRQSRGSTYEQYF. This sequence joins TRBV3-1 (or the pseudogene TRBV3-2) and TRBJ2-7, with D possibly matching TRBD2 (6 bases). CDR1 is LGHDT and CDR2 is YNNKEL in the germline V gene (reference sequence). CDR3 length equals 19 residues. The V gene lost 0 bases and the J gene lost 4 bases, with 25 bases spanning the gap.

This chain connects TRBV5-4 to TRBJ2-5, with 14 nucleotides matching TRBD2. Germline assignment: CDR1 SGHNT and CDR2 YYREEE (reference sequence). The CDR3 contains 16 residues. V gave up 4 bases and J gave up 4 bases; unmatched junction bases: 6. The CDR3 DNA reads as TGTGCCAGCAGCACTCGACTAGCGGGAGGGCCAGAGACCCAGTACTTC. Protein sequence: CASSTRLAGGPETQYF.

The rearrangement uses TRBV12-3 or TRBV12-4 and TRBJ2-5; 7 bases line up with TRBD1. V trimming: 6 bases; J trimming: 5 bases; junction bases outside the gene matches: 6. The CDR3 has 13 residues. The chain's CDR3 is CASSPDRYETQYF. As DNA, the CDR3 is TGTGCCAGCAGCCCGGACAGGTACGAGACCCAGTACTTC.

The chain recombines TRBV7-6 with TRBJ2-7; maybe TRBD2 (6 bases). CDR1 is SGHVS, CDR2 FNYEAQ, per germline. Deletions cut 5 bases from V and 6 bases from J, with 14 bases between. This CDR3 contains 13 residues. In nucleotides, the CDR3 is TGTGCCAGCAGCCCCCTTTCGGGGGTCGAGCAGTACTTC. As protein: CASSPLSGVEQYF.